The next 9 T cell receptor beta chains were all read from a single sample in a study of T-cell reconstitution after alpha-beta-depleted transplantation in children (dated by TCRdb to between 2015 and 2016). Per the publication, the treatment or condition label means: allogeneic hematopoietic cell transplantation with graft depleted of TCRalphabeta T cells and CD19 B cells. The library was produced with PCR. The sequencing machine was an Illumina HiSeq 2500. TCR libraries were prepared with molecular barcoding, using unique molecular identifiers to normalize TCRbeta repertoire quantification. TCRdb reanalyzed the raw reads on its own, using fastp at Q25 for trimming and MiXCR for clone calling, and kept in-frame beta chains. When rows share a CDR3 protein, they turn into one entry using the most common DNA and genes. Within this sample are approximately 630,000 distinct CDR3 sequences, with 10% to 15% of them counted one time only. Of the sample, 0.79% is held by the ten largest clones.

Sequencing used PBMCs, obtained before TCRalphabeta/CD19-depleted stem cell transplant. The receptors here all came from a girl aged 2 to 9 with congenital amegakaryocytic thrombocytopenia, due to receive a stem cell transplant.

The gene calls are TRBV2 and TRBJ2-1, with a weak D call TRBD1 (5 bases). The CDR3 loop spans 15 amino acids. Germline-derived CDR1 and CDR2 are SNHLY and FYNNEI. Trimming took 1 base from V and 2 from J, leaving 9 bases between them. For the CDR3, the DNA is TGTGCCAGCAGTGAAGTCAGGGCCCCCTACAATGAGCAGTTCTTC. This encodes CASSEVRAPYNEQFF. The variable domain in full, completed from reference TRBV2 and TRBJ2-1, reads EPEVTQTPSHQVTQMGQEVILRCVPISNHLYFYWYRQILGQKVEFLVSFYNNEISEKSEIFDDQFSVERPDGSNFTLKIRSTKLEDSAMYFCASSEVRAPYNEQFFGPGTRLTVL.

In this sample, this clonotype turned up many times. The rearrangement links TRBV29-1 to TRBJ1-1; D not certain. Per the germline V gene, CDR1 is SQVTM and CDR2 is ANQGSEA. Trimming removed 4 bases from V and 0 bases from J, with 6 bases in between. This CDR3 is 12 amino acids long. In nucleotides, the CDR3 is TGCAGCGTTGTCTTTCTGAACACTGAAGCTTTCTTT. The encoded protein is CSVVFLNTEAFF. Combining the CDR3 with reference TRBV29-1 and TRBJ1-1 gives the whole variable domain SAVISQKPSRDICQRGTSLTIQCQVDSQVTMMFWYRQQPGQSLTLIATANQGSEATYESGFVIDKFPISRPNLTFSTLTVSNMSPEDSSIYLCSVVFLNTEAFFGQGTRLTVV.

This clonotype was seen ten or more times. J is TRBJ2-5 and V is TRBV28, with 7 bases aligning to TRBD1. The germline V gene encodes CDR1 MDHEN and CDR2 SYDVKM. The CDR3 is made up of 13 amino acids. J was trimmed by 4 bases and V by 3 bases; bases with no gene match: 2. The CDR3 DNA sequence: TGTGCCAGCAGTTTGAGGGGGCGAGAGACCCAGTACTTC. Its protein product is CASSLRGRETQYF. The full variable domain, completed using reference TRBV28 and TRBJ2-5, is DVKVTQSSRYLVKRTGEKVFLECVQDMDHENMFWYRQDPGLGLRLIYFSYDVKMKEKGDIPEGYSVSREKKERFSLILESASTNQTSMYLCASSLRGRETQYFGPGTRLLVL.

This clonotype was found many times. CDR3 nucleotide sequence: TGTGCCAGCAGCTGGGCCCCGTTCGCGAACACCGGGGAGCTGTTTTTT. This gives the protein CASSWAPFANTGELFF. V usage is TRBV5-6 and J usage is TRBJ2-2; no definite D call. Germline lookup yields CDR1 SGHDT and CDR2 YYEEEE. The CDR3 sequence is 16 residues long. V was trimmed by 3 bases and J by 0 bases, leaving 12 bases between them.

This clonotype appeared a few times. The chain couples TRBV12-3 or TRBV12-4 to TRBJ2-7; 7 bases fit TRBD2. J lost 7 bases, V lost 6 bases, and 6 bases had no gene match. This CDR3 is built from 12 residues. The CDR3 DNA follows: TGTGCCAGCAGCCGAGAGCGGGGAGAGCAGTACTTC. It codes for CASSRERGEQYF.

This clonotype was detected many times. The chain carries TRBV5-1 and TRBJ2-2, with 7 bases identical to TRBD2. Germline V lookup: CDR1 SGHRS, CDR2 YFSETQ. Losses at the gene ends were 7 bases for V and 0 bases for J; bases not matched to a gene: 9. The CDR3 has 16 amino acids. The CDR3 spells CASGRLLAANTGELFF. The DNA of the CDR3 is TGCGCCAGCGGCCGCTTGCTAGCGGCGAACACCGGGGAGCTGTTTTTT.

Many counts were recorded for this clonotype. The V and J genes are TRBV20-1 and TRBJ2-6; D not resolved. This CDR3 is built from 14 residues. The germline V and J ends were trimmed by 4 bases and 3 bases, with 10 bases remaining between them. Germline values: CDR1 DFQATT, CDR2 SNEGSKA (reference sequence). CDR3 residues: CSATKVGGANVLTF. CDR3 DNA sequence: TGCAGTGCTACCAAAGTTGGTGGGGCCAACGTCCTGACTTTC.

This clonotype appeared a few times. The chain links TRBV29-1 to TRBJ1-2, with D uncertain. Looked up from germline, CDR1 is SQVTM and CDR2 is ANQGSEA. Trimming left V 3 bases short and J 1 base short, with 9 bases between. The CDR3 loop spans 13 amino acids. DNA for the CDR3: TGCAGCGTTGAGTCGTATGATAACTATGGCTACACCTTC. Protein: CSVESYDNYGYTF.

J is TRBJ1-5 and V is TRBV20-1; D is perhaps TRBD1 (5 bases). The CDR3 sequence is 15 residues long. Germline V gene sequence: CDR1 DFQATT, CDR2 SNEGSKA (reference sequence). The germline V and J ends were trimmed by 0 bases and 8 bases, with 17 bases remaining between them. The DNA of the CDR3 is TGCAGTGCTAGAGATCCAGGGTCGGGTTTGGAGCCCCAGCATTTT. This translates into CSARDPGSGLEPQHF.